A selection of T cell receptor beta chains follows, all from one sample in a study of cytomegalovirus exposure and HLA in healthy donors. TCRdb's copy holds only in-frame clones and misses some; the assay was immunoSEQ multiplex PCR. Of about 91,000 clones in the sample, around four fifths were seen once. Specimen: PBMCs. These receptors came from a male donor in good health and CMV-seropositive. Both conserved end residues are part of each CDR3. The D gene is left open where the match is weak. Size tells how often a clone was seen (once, few, many) or the class of an expanded clone, and some rows leave it out.

size	D	J	V	CDR3	DNA
few	TRBD2	TRBJ2-3	TRBV9	CASSVQGWGLEDTQYF	TGTGCCAGCAGCGTACAGGGATGGGGACTAGAAGATACGCAGTATTTT
-	TRBD1	TRBJ1-1	TRBV28	CASSQLTGGRTEAFF	TGTGCCAGCAGTCAACTGACAGGGGGGAGGACTGAAGCTTTCTTT
-	-	TRBJ1-1	TRBV7-2	CASSLRLRTEAFF	TGTGCCAGCAGCCTCAGGCTACGCACTGAAGCTTTCTTT
-	TRBD2	TRBJ2-1	TRBV6-1	CASSAAGTSGANEQFF	TGTGCCAGCAGTGCTGCCGGGACTAGCGGGGCTAATGAGCAGTTCTTC
-	-	TRBJ1-2	TRBV25-1	CASSRATGTGYTF	TGTGCCAGCAGTCGCGCTACAGGGACGGGCTACACCTTC
once	-	TRBJ2-6	TRBV28	CAIRQGGSGANVLTF	TGTGCCATAAGACAGGGAGGCTCTGGGGCCAACGTCCTGACTTTC
few	-	TRBJ1-1	TRBV10-3	CATGIQDTEAFF	TGTGCCACGGGGATTCAGGACACTGAAGCTTTCTTT
-	-	TRBJ1-3	TRBV9	CASSVGRFLSGNTIYF	TGTGCCAGCAGCGTAGGCAGATTCCTCTCTGGAAACACCATATATTTT
-	-	TRBJ1-3	TRBV7-6	CASSLSPLFGNTIYF	TGTGCCAGCAGCTTAAGCCCACTCTTCGGAAACACCATATATTTT
few	-	TRBJ2-3	TRBV7-9	CASTLGAGDTQYF	TGTGCCAGCACCTTAGGGGCGGGAGATACGCAGTATTTT
-	TRBD1	TRBJ2-5	TRBV5-6	CASSPGQGVETQYF	TGTGCCAGCAGCCCTGGACAGGGAGTTGAGACCCAGTACTTC
-	-	TRBJ1-1	TRBV5-1	CASSLGENTEAFF	TGCGCCAGCAGCTTGGGAGAGAACACTGAAGCTTTCTTT
-	-	TRBJ2-7	TRBV7-9	CASSLSGQIYEQYF	TGTGCCAGCAGCTTATCAGGACAGATCTACGAGCAGTACTTC
few	-	TRBJ1-4	TRBV4-2	CASSQGRGNEKLFF	TGTGCCAGCAGCCAAGGAAGGGGGAATGAAAAACTGTTTTTT
-	-	TRBJ1-2	TRBV18	CASSPTAANYGYTF	TGTGCCAGCTCACCGACAGCAGCTAACTATGGCTACACCTTC
-	TRBD1	TRBJ2-7	TRBV28	CASSSDRGYEQYF	TGTGCCAGCAGTTCCGACAGGGGTTACGAGCAGTACTTC